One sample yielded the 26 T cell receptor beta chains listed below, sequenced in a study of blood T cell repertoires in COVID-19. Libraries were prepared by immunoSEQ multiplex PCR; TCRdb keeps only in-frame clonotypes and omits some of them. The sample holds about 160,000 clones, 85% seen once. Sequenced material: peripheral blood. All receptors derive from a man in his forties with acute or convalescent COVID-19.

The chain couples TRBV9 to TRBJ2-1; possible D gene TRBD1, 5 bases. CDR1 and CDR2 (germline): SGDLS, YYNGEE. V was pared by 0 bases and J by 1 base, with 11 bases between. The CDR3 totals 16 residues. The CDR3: CASSVESQGSYNEQFF. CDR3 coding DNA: TGTGCCAGCAGCGTAGAATCTCAGGGTTCCTACAATGAGCAGTTCTTC.

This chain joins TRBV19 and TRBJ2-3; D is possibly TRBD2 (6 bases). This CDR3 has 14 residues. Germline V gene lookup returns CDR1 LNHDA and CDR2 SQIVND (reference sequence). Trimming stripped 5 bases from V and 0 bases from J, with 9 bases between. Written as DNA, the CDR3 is TGTGCCAGTAGTGGACTATATAGCACAGATACGCAGTATTTT. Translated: CASSGLYSTDTQYF.

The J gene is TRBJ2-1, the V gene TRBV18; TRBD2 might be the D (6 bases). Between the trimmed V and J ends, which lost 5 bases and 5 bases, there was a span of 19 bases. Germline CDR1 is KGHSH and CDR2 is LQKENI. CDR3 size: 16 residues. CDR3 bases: TGTGCCAGCTCATCAACCCTAGGCGGGGAGGACAATGAGCAGTTCTTC. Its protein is CASSSTLGGEDNEQFF.

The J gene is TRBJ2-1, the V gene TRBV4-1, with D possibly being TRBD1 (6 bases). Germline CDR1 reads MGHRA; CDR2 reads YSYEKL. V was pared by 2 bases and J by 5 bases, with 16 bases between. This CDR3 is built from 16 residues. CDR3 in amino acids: CASSQRLDRNNNEQFF. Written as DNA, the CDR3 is TGCGCCAGCAGCCAACGCCTGGACAGAAACAACAATGAGCAGTTCTTC.

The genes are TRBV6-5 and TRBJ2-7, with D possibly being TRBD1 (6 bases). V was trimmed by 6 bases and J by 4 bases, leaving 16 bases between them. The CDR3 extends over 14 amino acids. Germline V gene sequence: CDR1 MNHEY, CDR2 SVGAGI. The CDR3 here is CASRSDSYIYEQYF. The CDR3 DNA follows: TGTGCCAGCAGGTCGGACAGTTATATTTACGAGCAGTACTTC.

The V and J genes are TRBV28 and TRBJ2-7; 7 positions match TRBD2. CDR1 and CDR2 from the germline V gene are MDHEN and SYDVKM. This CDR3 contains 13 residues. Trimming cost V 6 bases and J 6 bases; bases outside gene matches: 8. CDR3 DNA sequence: TGTGCCAGCAGCAATTTGGGAGGGCGCGAGCAGTACTTC. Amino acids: CASSNLGGREQYF.

The CDR3 nucleotides are TGTGCCAGCAGTCCGACCAGGGGGGCCGCTGAAGCTTTCTTT. Translating it yields CASSPTRGAAEAFF. The rearrangement uses TRBV27 and TRBJ1-1; 7 bases are a match to TRBD1. The CDR3 runs to 14 residues. Germline V gives CDR1 MNHEY, CDR2 SMNVEV (reference sequence). Germline trimming cut 5 bases from V and 6 bases from J; bases unmatched to any gene: 9.

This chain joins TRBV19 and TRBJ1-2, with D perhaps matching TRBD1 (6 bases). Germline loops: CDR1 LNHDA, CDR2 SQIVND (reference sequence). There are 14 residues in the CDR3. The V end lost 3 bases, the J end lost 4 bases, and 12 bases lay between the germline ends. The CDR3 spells CASSIDRTLYGYTF. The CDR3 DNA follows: TGTGCCAGTAGTATCGACAGGACCCTCTATGGCTACACCTTC.

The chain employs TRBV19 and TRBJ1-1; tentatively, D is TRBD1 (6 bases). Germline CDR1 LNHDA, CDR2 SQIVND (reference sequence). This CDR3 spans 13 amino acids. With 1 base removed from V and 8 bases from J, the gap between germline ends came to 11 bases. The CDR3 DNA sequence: TGTGCCAGTAGTATAGTCTTACAGGGAGAAGCTTTCTTT. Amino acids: CASSIVLQGEAFF.

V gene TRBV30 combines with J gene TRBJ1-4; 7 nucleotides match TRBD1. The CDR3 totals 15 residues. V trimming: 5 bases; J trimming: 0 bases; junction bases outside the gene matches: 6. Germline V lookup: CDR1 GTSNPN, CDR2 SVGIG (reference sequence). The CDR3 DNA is TGTGCCTGGCAAACAGGGGATGCAACTAATGAAAAACTGTTTTTT. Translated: CAWQTGDATNEKLFF.

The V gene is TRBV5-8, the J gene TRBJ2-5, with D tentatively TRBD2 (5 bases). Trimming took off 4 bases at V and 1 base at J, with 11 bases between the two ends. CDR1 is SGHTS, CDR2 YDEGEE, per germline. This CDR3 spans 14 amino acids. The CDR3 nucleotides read TGTGCCAGCAGCGACCCGGGGTTCCAAGAGACCCAGTACTTC. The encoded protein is CASSDPGFQETQYF.

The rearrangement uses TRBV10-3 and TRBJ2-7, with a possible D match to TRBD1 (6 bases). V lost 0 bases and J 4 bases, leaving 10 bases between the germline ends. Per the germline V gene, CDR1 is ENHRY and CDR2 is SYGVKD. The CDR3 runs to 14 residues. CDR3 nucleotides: TGTGCCATCAGTGAGTCTGAGGGGGTTTACGAGCAGTACTTC. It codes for CAISESEGVYEQYF.

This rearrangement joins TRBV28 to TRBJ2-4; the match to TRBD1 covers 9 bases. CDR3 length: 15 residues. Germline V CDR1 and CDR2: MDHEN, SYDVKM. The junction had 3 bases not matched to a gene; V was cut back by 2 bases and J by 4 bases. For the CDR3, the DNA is TGTGCCAGCAGTTTAAGGGACAGGGCAAAAAACATTCAGTACTTC. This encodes CASSLRDRAKNIQYF.

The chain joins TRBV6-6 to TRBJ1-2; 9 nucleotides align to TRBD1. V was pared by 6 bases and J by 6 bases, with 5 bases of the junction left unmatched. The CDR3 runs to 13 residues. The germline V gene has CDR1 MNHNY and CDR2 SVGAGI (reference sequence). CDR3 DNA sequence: TGTGCCAGCAGCCCCGGGACAGGGAATGGCTACACCTTC. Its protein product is CASSPGTGNGYTF.

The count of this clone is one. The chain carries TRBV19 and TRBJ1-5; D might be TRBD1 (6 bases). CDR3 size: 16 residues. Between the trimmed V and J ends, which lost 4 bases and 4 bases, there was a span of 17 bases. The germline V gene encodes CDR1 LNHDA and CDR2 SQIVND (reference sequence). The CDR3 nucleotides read TGTGCCAGTAGTAAACAGGGCGGGCAGCGGAATCAGCCCCAGCATTTT. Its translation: CASSKQGGQRNQPQHF.

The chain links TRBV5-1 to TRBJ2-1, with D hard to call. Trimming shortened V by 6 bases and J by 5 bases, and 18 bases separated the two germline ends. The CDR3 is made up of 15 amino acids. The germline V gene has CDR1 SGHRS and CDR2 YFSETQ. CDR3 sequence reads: CASTWAPAMNNEQFF. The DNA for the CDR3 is TGCGCCAGCACCTGGGCCCCCGCAATGAACAATGAGCAGTTCTTC.

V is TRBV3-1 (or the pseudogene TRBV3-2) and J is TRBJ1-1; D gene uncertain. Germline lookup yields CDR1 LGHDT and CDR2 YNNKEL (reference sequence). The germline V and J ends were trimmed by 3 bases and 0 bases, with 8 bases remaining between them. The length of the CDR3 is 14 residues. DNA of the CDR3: TGTGCCAGCAGCCAGGAGGGCCTGAACACTGAAGCTTTCTTT. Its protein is CASSQEGLNTEAFF.

In DNA, the CDR3 is TGTGCCACCCCCGAGGGAAGGCTTTCGTACGAGCAGTACTTC. Residues: CATPEGRLSYEQYF. The V gene is TRBV9, the J gene TRBJ2-7; D is perhaps TRBD2 (5 bases). V was trimmed by 9 bases and J by 4 bases, leaving 20 bases between them. The CDR3 is 14 residues long. In germline, CDR1 is SGDLS, CDR2 YYNGEE.

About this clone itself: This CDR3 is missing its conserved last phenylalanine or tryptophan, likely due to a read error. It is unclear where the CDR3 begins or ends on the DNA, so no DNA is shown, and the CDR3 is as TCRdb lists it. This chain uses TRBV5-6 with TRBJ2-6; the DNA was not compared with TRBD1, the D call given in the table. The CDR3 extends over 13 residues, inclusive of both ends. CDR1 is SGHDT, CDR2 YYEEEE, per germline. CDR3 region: CASSSSSRDRACG.

The CDR3 spells CAISSGLAVADTQYF. CDR3 nucleotide sequence: TGTGCCATCAGCTCTGGACTAGCGGTCGCAGATACGCAGTATTTT. V and J are TRBV10-3 and TRBJ2-3; 10 bases line up with TRBD2. Germline V lookup: CDR1 ENHRY, CDR2 SYGVKD. V trimming: 6 bases; J trimming: 4 bases; junction bases outside the gene matches: 7. The CDR3 spans 15 residues.

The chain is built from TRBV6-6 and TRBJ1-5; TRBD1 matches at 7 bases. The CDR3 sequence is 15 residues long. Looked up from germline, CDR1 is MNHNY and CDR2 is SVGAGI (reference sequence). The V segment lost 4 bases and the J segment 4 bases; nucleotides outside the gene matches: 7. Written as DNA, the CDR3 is TGTGCCAGCAGTTCTACCGGGACAGCTAATCAGCCCCAGCATTTT. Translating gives CASSSTGTANQPQHF.

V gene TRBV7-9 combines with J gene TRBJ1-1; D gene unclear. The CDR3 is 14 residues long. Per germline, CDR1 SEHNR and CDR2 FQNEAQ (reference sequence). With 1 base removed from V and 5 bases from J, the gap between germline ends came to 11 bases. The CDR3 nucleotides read TGTGCCAGCAGCTTAGATTCGGGAGAGACTGAAGCTTTCTTT. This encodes CASSLDSGETEAFF. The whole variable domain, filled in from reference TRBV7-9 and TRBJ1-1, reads DTGVSQNPRHKITKRGQNVTFRCDPISEHNRLYWYRQTLGQGPEFLTYFQNEAQLEKSRLLSDRFSAERPKGSFSTLEIQRTEQGDSAMYLCASSLDSGETEAFFGQGTRLTVV.

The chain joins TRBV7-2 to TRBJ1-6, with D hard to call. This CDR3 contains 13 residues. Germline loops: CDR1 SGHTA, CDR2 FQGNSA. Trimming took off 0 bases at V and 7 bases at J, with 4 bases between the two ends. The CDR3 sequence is CASSLALNSPLHF. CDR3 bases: TGTGCCAGCAGCTTAGCACTGAATTCACCCCTCCACTTT.

The CDR3 sequence is CAWSVGTGNYGYTF. Here the CDR3 DNA reads TGTGCCTGGAGTGTAGGGACAGGGAACTATGGCTACACCTTC. The genes are TRBV30 and TRBJ1-2; 9 positions agree with TRBD1. V lost 0 bases to trimming and J lost 2 bases; unmatched junction nucleotides: 1. The CDR3 contains 14 residues. The germline gives CDR1 GTSNPN, CDR2 SVGIG (reference sequence).

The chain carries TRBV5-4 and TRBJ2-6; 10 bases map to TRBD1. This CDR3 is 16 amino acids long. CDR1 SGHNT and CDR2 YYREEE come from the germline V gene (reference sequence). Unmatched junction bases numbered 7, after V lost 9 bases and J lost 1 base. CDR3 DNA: TGTGCCATTTCGACAGGGGGCACTTCTGGGGCCAACGTCCTGACTTTC. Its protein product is CAISTGGTSGANVLTF.

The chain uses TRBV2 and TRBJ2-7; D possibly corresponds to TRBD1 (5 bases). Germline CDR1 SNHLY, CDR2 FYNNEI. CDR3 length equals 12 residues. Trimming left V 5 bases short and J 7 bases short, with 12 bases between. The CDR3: CASSLTAFEQYF. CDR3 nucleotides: TGTGCCAGCAGTTTGACAGCGTTTGAGCAGTACTTC. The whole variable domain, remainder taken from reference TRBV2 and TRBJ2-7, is EPEVTQTPSHQVTQMGQEVILRCVPISNHLYFYWYRQILGQKVEFLVSFYNNEISEKSEIFDDQFSVERPDGSNFTLKIRSTKLEDSAMYFCASSLTAFEQYFGPGTRLTVT.